This passage covers 29 T cell receptor beta chains from one sample sequenced in a study of cytomegalovirus exposure and HLA in healthy donors. PCR involved 60 Vbeta and 13 Jbeta primers. The repertoire was sequenced with immunoSEQ multiplex PCR; TCRdb's copy has only in-frame clones and lacks some. The sample gives around 99,000 clones, 65% to 85% of which show up once; roughly 2.3% is in the top ten. Sequencing used PBMCs. These receptors originate from a man between 18 and 35 years old in good health and CMV-seronegative.

The rearrangement joins TRBV29-1 to TRBJ2-7; 7 nucleotides match TRBD1. Losses at the gene ends were 6 bases for V and 0 bases for J; bases not matched to a gene: 8. The germline V gene has CDR1 SQVTM and CDR2 ANQGSEA. The CDR3 runs 14 residues. DNA for the CDR3: TGCAGCGTAAAACAGGGGTCGAGCTCCTACGAGCAGTACTTC. Its protein is CSVKQGSSSYEQYF.

The rearrangement uses TRBV27 and TRBJ2-3; 9 positions agree with TRBD2. CDR1 is MNHEY and CDR2 is SMNVEV in the germline V gene (reference sequence). CDR3 length: 15 amino acids. V was clipped by 8 bases and J by 5 bases; unmatched bases: 11. DNA of the CDR3: TGTGCCAGCGCCCGAGGCGGGGGGGCGTTAGATACGCAGTATTTT. Translating gives CASARGGGALDTQYF.

This rearrangement joins TRBV9 to TRBJ1-3; 8 positions agree with TRBD1. CDR1 and CDR2 (germline): SGDLS, YYNGEE. V lost 2 bases and J lost 3; bases outside the gene matches: 1. The CDR3 consists of 14 residues. The CDR3: CASSVGTGGNTIYF. The DNA of the CDR3 is TGTGCCAGCAGCGTCGGGACAGGTGGAAACACCATATATTTT. Supplemented by reference TRBV9 and TRBJ1-3, the full variable domain reads DSGVTQTPKHLITATGQRVTLRCSPRSGDLSVYWYQQSLDQGLQFLIQYYNGEERAKGNILERFSAQQFPDLHSELNLSSLELGDSALYFCASSVGTGGNTIYFGEGSWLTVV.

The rearrangement joins TRBV5-1 to TRBJ1-1; D is ambiguous. CDR3 length: 13 amino acids. Trimming removed 0 bases from V and 6 bases from J, with 9 bases in between. Germline assignment: CDR1 SGHRS and CDR2 YFSETQ. The CDR3 loop reads CASSLDEGPEAFF. The CDR3 bases are TGCGCCAGCAGCTTGGATGAGGGCCCTGAAGCTTTCTTT.

In its sample, this clone was seen once. This sequence joins TRBV7-6 and TRBJ1-3; D is perhaps TRBD1 (5 bases). Germline loops: CDR1 SGHVS, CDR2 FNYEAQ. The CDR3 consists of 15 residues. Trimming stripped 1 base from V and 0 bases from J, with 7 bases between. The CDR3 here is CASSLGTGSGNTIYF. The CDR3 DNA reads as TGTGCCAGCAGCTTAGGCACAGGCTCTGGAAACACCATATATTTT.

The chain employs TRBV4-2 and TRBJ2-5; TRBD2 aligns across 9 bases. V lost 0 bases and J lost 4; bases outside the gene matches: 6. Germline V CDR1 and CDR2: LGHNA, YNFKEQ. This CDR3 contains 16 residues. The CDR3 is CASSQEQRGAGETQYF. The CDR3 bases are TGTGCCAGCAGCCAAGAGCAGCGGGGGGCTGGAGAGACCCAGTACTTC.

The chain couples TRBV6-1 to TRBJ2-1, with a tentative D call TRBD2 (6 bases). This CDR3 contains 14 residues. Trimming stripped 7 bases from V and 0 bases from J, with 10 bases between. Germline CDR1 is MNHNS and CDR2 is SASEGT. The CDR3 here is CASNRGNSYNEQFF. DNA of the CDR3: TGTGCCAGCAATCGGGGGAACTCCTACAATGAGCAGTTCTTC.

The chain employs TRBV9 and TRBJ1-5; 7 bases line up with TRBD1. V was clipped by 0 bases and J by 7 bases; unmatched bases: 4. Germline loops: CDR1 SGDLS, CDR2 YYNGEE. The CDR3 is made up of 14 amino acids. The CDR3 nucleotides read TGTGCCAGCAGCGTAGGACAGGGCGGACAGCCCCAGCATTTT. Its translation: CASSVGQGGQPQHF.

The V gene is TRBV2, the J gene TRBJ1-5, with 8 bases lining up with TRBD1. The length of the CDR3 is 15 residues. CDR1 is SNHLY, CDR2 FYNNEI, per germline. With 3 bases clipped from V and 1 base from J, the junction kept 2 bases outside the gene matches. The CDR3 DNA reads TGTGCCAGCAGTGAGGACAGGGTGAGCAATCAGCCCCAGCATTTT. Protein sequence: CASSEDRVSNQPQHF.

The CDR3 nucleotides read TGTGCCATCAGAACCGGGACAGGGAACACCGGGGAGCTGTTTTTT. This encodes CAIRTGTGNTGELFF. The V and J genes are TRBV10-3 and TRBJ2-2, with 8 bases lining up with TRBD1. The CDR3 has 15 amino acids. Germline V CDR1 and CDR2: ENHRY, SYGVKD. The J segment lost 1 base and the V segment lost 6 bases, leaving 4 bases of the junction unmatched.

Here the CDR3 reads CASGQGGEKLFF. The CDR3 region has the DNA TGTGCCAGCGGACAGGGTGGGGAAAAACTGTTTTTT. The chain employs TRBV6-5 and TRBJ1-4; TRBD1 agrees at 8 bases. The CDR3 extends over 12 amino acids. Trimming removed 8 bases from V and 8 bases from J; junction bases left unmatched: 4. CDR1 MNHEY and CDR2 SVGAGI come from the germline V gene.

This chain connects TRBV6-6 to TRBJ2-3; TRBD2 is a possible D gene (5 bases). CDR3 size: 15 residues. V lost 0 bases and J 5 bases, leaving 12 bases between the germline ends. Germline values: CDR1 MNHNY, CDR2 SVGAGI (reference sequence). CDR3 nucleotides: TGTGCCAGCAGTTACTCGAGGCCAGGAGGAGATACGCAGTATTTT. Protein: CASSYSRPGGDTQYF.

The chain links TRBV28 to TRBJ2-2, with D uncertain. This CDR3 contains 13 residues. From germline, CDR1 is MDHEN and CDR2 SYDVKM. V lost 6 bases to trimming and J lost 5 bases, with 10 bases between them. CDR3: CASSGAGTGELFF. The CDR3 bases are TGTGCCAGCAGCGGAGCCGGAACCGGGGAGCTGTTTTTT. The full variable domain, with the rest looked up from reference TRBV28 and TRBJ2-2, is DVKVTQSSRYLVKRTGEKVFLECVQDMDHENMFWYRQDPGLGLRLIYFSYDVKMKEKGDIPEGYSVSREKKERFSLILESASTNQTSMYLCASSGAGTGELFFGEGSRLTVL.

The gene calls are TRBV5-1 and TRBJ2-5; D possibly corresponds to TRBD1 (6 bases). Trimming pared 4 bases from V and 5 bases from J, leaving 9 bases between. Germline CDR1 and CDR2: SGHRS and YFSETQ. The CDR3 is 12 amino acids. The CDR3 sequence is CASSDRFETQYF. CDR3 DNA sequence: TGCGCCAGCAGCGACAGGTTTGAGACCCAGTACTTC.

The J gene is TRBJ1-2, the V gene TRBV5-4; possibly TRBD1 for D (6 bases). Germline V lookup: CDR1 SGHNT, CDR2 YYREEE (reference sequence). The V gene lost 1 base and the J gene lost 6 bases, with 10 bases spanning the gap. The CDR3 has 13 amino acids. CDR3 bases: TGTGCCAGCAGCTTGTCGAAGGGGGATGGCTACACCTTC. Translation gives CASSLSKGDGYTF. The whole variable domain, filled in from reference TRBV5-4 and TRBJ1-2, reads ETGVTQSPTHLIKTRGQQVTLRCSSQSGHNTVSWYQQALGQGPQFIFQYYREEENGRGNFPPRFSGLQFPNYSSELNVNALELDDSALYLCASSLSKGDGYTFGSGTRLTVV.

The chain is built from TRBV5-4 and TRBJ2-3, with 8 bases fitting TRBD2. J lost 6 bases, V lost 1 base, and 7 bases had no gene match. This CDR3 contains 15 residues. The germline gives CDR1 SGHNT, CDR2 YYREEE (reference sequence). CDR3 DNA sequence: TGTGCCAGCAGCTTGCTCACGGGGGGGAGGGATACGCAGTATTTT. Its translation is CASSLLTGGRDTQYF.

This clone turned up a few times. The rearrangement joins TRBV7-9 to TRBJ1-5; no clear D. This CDR3 spans 14 amino acids. In germline, CDR1 is SEHNR, CDR2 FQNEAQ (reference sequence). Trimming pared 5 bases from V and 4 bases from J, leaving 12 bases between. DNA for the CDR3: TGTGCCAGCAGCCCCCTCGGAGGAAATCAGCCCCAGCATTTT. The encoded protein is CASSPLGGNQPQHF.

The rearrangement uses TRBV28 and TRBJ1-2; a possible D gene is TRBD1 (6 bases). Trimming took 3 bases from V and 0 from J, leaving 14 bases between them. The CDR3 has 16 amino acids. Germline lookup yields CDR1 MDHEN and CDR2 SYDVKM. For the CDR3, the DNA is TGTGCCAGCAGTTTTCCCAAACAGGGCTCTAACTATGGCTACACCTTC. This sequence encodes CASSFPKQGSNYGYTF.

The gene calls are TRBV5-1 and TRBJ2-3; D is perhaps TRBD1 (6 bases). Germline loops: CDR1 SGHRS, CDR2 YFSETQ. This CDR3 spans 14 amino acids. V was clipped by 5 bases and J by 2 bases, with 12 bases between them. This chain's CDR3 is CASSELGATDTQYF. The CDR3 region has the DNA TGCGCCAGCAGTGAACTGGGGGCCACAGATACGCAGTATTTT.

The genes are TRBV5-1 and TRBJ2-3; D remains ambiguous. The CDR3 covers 12 residues. V dropped 6 bases and J dropped 3 bases, with 8 bases sitting between them. CDR1 is SGHRS and CDR2 is YFSETQ in the germline V gene. CDR3 nucleotides: TGCGCCAGCACCCAGGAAACAGATACGCAGTATTTT. Protein: CASTQETDTQYF.

V usage is TRBV29-1 and J usage is TRBJ2-6; D remains ambiguous. The CDR3 totals 13 residues. V was cut by 6 bases and J by 0 bases, with 6 bases left in between. CDR1 is SQVTM, CDR2 ANQGSEA, per germline. The CDR3 loop reads CSVPSSGANVLTF. In nucleotides, the CDR3 is TGCAGCGTCCCGTCCTCTGGGGCCAACGTCCTGACTTTC.

V is TRBV21-1 and J is TRBJ1-4. TRBV21-1 is classified as a pseudogene. The CDR3 has 14 residues. In nucleotides, the CDR3 is TGTGCCAGCGATCGACTCTCTGGGAATGAAAAACTGTTTTTT. This codes for CASDRLSGNEKLFF.

A word on this clone: Other DNA sequences within the sample encode an identical CDR3. J is TRBJ2-6 and V is TRBV19; TRBD2 is a possible D gene (6 bases). V lost 9 bases to trimming and J lost 4 bases, with 13 bases between them. CDR1 and CDR2 from the germline V gene are LNHDA and SQIVND (reference sequence). This CDR3 has 14 residues. CDR3 DNA sequence: TGTGCCAGCAGCGGGTCATCCGGGGCCAACGTCCTGACTTTC. Residues: CASSGSSGANVLTF.

J is TRBJ1-5 and V is TRBV6-5; D gene ambiguous. The V end lost 4 bases, the J end lost 7 bases, and 14 bases lay between the germline ends. Germline V gene sequence: CDR1 MNHEY, CDR2 SVGAGI. This CDR3 has 14 amino acids. CDR3 sequence reads: CASSSSSPVQPQHF. CDR3 DNA: TGTGCCAGCAGTTCGTCTAGCCCCGTACAGCCCCAGCATTTT.

This clone appeared once. This chain connects TRBV5-5 to TRBJ1-1; D is perhaps TRBD1 (6 bases). CDR3 length: 12 residues. The V gene's germline CDR1 is SGHKS and CDR2 YYEKEE (reference sequence). Trimming removed 1 base from V and 8 bases from J, with 9 bases in between. In DNA form, the CDR3 reads TGTGCCAGCAGCTTGACCGGGACAGAAGCTTTCTTT. Translation: CASSLTGTEAFF. Supplemented by reference TRBV5-5 and TRBJ1-1, the full variable domain reads DAGVTQSPTHLIKTRGQQVTLRCSPISGHKSVSWYQQVLGQGPQFIFQYYEKEERGRGNFPDRFSARQFPNYSSELNVNALLLGDSALYLCASSLTGTEAFFGQGTRLTVV.

V gene TRBV11-2 combines with J gene TRBJ1-6; the match to TRBD1 covers 8 bases. The CDR3 runs 13 residues. The J segment lost 13 bases and the V segment lost 5 bases, leaving 7 bases of the junction unmatched. Germline V gene data show CDR1 as SGHAT and CDR2 as FQNNGV. The CDR3 nucleotides read TGTGCCAGCAGCCAGGGGGCGGGGGCGCCCCTCCACTTT. Protein: CASSQGAGAPLHF.

The chain combines TRBV5-4 with TRBJ1-6, with no clear D. Trimming cost V 5 bases and J 7 bases, with 19 bases left between them. The CDR3 length is 16 residues. Per the germline V gene, CDR1 is SGHNT and CDR2 is YYREEE (reference sequence). The chain's CDR3 is CASSLNRESGNSPLHF. The CDR3 region has the DNA TGTGCCAGCAGTTTGAACCGGGAATCGGGGAATTCACCCCTCCACTTT.

The V call is TRBV5-1, the J call TRBJ2-3; D may be TRBD2 (5 bases). V gave up 0 bases and J gave up 5 bases, with 16 bases separating them. This CDR3 has 16 amino acids. The germline CDR1 and CDR2 sequences are SGHRS and YFSETQ. The CDR3 protein is CASSLGSAVGRDTQYF. DNA for the CDR3: TGCGCCAGCAGCTTGGGTTCAGCGGTTGGGCGAGATACGCAGTATTTT.

This sequence joins TRBV5-1 and TRBJ1-1; weak D call: TRBD1 (6 bases). This CDR3 has 16 amino acids. CDR1 SGHRS and CDR2 YFSETQ come from the germline V gene. The V end lost 0 bases, the J end lost 0 bases, and 12 bases lay between the germline ends. The CDR3 loop is CASSLGGRVMNTEAFF. CDR3 sequence (DNA): TGCGCCAGCAGCTTGGGGGGGCGGGTCATGAACACTGAAGCTTTCTTT.